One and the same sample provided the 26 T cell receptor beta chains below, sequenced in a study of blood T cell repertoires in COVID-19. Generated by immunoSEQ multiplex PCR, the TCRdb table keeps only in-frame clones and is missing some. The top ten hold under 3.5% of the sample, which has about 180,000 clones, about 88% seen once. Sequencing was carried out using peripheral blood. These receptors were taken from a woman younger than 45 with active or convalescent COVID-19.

This CDR3 reads CASSQYSRTARNTEAFF. The CDR3, as DNA: TGCGCCAGCAGCCAATACAGCCGCACGGCCAGGAACACTGAAGCTTTCTTT. The chain employs TRBV4-1 and TRBJ1-1; no reliable D call. Germline V gene sequence: CDR1 MGHRA, CDR2 YSYEKL. The CDR3 spans 17 residues. The V end lost 2 bases, the J end lost 1 base, and 17 bases lay between the germline ends.

The CDR3 nucleotides read TGCGCCAGCAGCACAGGGGGGAGTGAAAAACTGTTTTTT. This codes for CASSTGGSEKLFF. The chain recombines TRBV5-1 with TRBJ1-4; 8 nucleotides line up with TRBD1. CDR3 length: 13 residues. Germline CDR1 is SGHRS and CDR2 is YFSETQ. Trimming removed 4 bases from V and 7 bases from J; junction bases left unmatched: 3.

The CDR3 DNA is TGTGCCAGCAGCGTAGCAGGTATCAGCTCCTACAATGAGCAGTTCTTC. The encoded protein is CASSVAGISSYNEQFF. V usage is TRBV9 and J usage is TRBJ2-1, with D hard to call. Germline CDR1 and CDR2: SGDLS and YYNGEE. This CDR3 region has 16 residues. Trimming pared 0 bases from V and 0 bases from J, leaving 10 bases between.

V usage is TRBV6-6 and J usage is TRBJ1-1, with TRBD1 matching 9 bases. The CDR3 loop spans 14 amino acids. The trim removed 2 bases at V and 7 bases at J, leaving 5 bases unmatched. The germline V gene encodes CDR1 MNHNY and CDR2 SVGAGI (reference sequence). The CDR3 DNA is TGTGCCAGCAGTTACAGGACAGGGGCGGGTGAAGCTTTCTTT. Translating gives CASSYRTGAGEAFF.

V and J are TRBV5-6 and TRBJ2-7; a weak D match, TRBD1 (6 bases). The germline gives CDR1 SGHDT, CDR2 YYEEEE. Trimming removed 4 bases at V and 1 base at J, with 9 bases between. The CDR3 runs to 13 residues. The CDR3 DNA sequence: TGTGCCAGCAGCACTACAGGGTCCTACGAGCAGTACTTC. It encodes CASSTTGSYEQYF.

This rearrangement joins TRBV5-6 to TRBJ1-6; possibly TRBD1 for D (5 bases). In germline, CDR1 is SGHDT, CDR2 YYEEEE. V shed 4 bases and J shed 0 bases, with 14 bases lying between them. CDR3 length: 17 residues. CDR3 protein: CASSPWDSSSYNSPLHF. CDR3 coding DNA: TGTGCCAGCAGCCCCTGGGACTCCAGCTCCTATAATTCACCCCTCCACTTT.

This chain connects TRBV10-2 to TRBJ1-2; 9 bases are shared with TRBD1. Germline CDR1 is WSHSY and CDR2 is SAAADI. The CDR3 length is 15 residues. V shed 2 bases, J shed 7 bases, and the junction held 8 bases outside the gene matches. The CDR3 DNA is TGCGCCAGCAGTGAGGCTCCTGGGACAGGGACTGGCTACACCTTC. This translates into CASSEAPGTGTGYTF.

The CDR3 is CASSTLRRESYNEQFF. CDR3 DNA: TGTGCCAGCAGCACCCTGAGGAGGGAGAGCTACAATGAGCAGTTCTTC. This chain links TRBV11-2 with TRBJ2-1, with D perhaps TRBD2 (6 bases). V was pared by 5 bases and J by 3 bases, with 17 bases between. Per the germline V gene, CDR1 is SGHAT and CDR2 is FQNNGV. The CDR3 totals 16 residues.

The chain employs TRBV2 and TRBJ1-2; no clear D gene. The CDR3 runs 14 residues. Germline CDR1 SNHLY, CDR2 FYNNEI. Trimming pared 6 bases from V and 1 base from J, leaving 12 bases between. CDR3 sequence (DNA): TGTGCCAGCAGAGCCTCCTACGTTAACTATGGCTACACCTTC. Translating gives CASRASYVNYGYTF.

In DNA, the CDR3 is TGTGCCAGCAGCGACCGGGACAGGGGCAAAAACATTCAGTACTTC. Translation gives CASSDRDRGKNIQYF. The chain combines TRBV11-2 with TRBJ2-4, with 10 bases fitting TRBD1. V shed 5 bases, J shed 3 bases, and the junction held 4 bases outside the gene matches. The CDR3 consists of 15 residues. CDR1 is SGHAT and CDR2 is FQNNGV in the germline V gene.

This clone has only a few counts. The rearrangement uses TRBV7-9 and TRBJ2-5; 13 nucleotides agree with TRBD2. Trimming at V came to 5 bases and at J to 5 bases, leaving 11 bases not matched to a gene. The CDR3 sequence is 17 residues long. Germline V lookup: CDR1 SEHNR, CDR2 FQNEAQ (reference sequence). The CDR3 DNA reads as TGTGCCAGCAGCCTCGGGACTAGCGGGACGCCCGGGGAGACCCAGTACTTC. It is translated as CASSLGTSGTPGETQYF.

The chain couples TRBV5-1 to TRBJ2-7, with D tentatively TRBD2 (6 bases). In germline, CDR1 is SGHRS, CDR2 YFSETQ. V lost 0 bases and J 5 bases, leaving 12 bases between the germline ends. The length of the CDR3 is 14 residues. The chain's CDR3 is CASSLELAPNEQYF. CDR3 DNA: TGCGCCAGCAGCTTGGAACTAGCTCCCAACGAGCAGTACTTC. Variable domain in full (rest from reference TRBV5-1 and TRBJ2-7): KAGVTQTPRYLIKTRGQQVTLSCSPISGHRSVSWYQQTPGQGLQFLFEYFSETQRNKGNFPGRFSGRQFSNSRSEMNVSTLELGDSALYLCASSLELAPNEQYFGPGTRLTVT.

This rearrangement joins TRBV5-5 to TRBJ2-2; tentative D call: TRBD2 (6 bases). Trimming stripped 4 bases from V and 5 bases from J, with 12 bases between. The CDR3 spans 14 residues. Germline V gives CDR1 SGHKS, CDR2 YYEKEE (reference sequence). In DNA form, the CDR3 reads TGTGCCAGCAGCCGAGGGACTCAAACCGGGGAGCTGTTTTTT. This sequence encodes CASSRGTQTGELFF. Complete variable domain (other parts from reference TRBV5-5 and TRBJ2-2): DAGVTQSPTHLIKTRGQQVTLRCSPISGHKSVSWYQQVLGQGPQFIFQYYEKEERGRGNFPDRFSARQFPNYSSELNVNALLLGDSALYLCASSRGTQTGELFFGEGSRLTVL.

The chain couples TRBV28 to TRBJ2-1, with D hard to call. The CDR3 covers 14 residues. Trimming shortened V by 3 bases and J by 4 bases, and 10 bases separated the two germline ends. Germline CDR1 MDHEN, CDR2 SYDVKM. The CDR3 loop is CASSFSQRYNEQFF. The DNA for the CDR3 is TGTGCCAGCAGTTTTTCCCAGAGGTACAATGAGCAGTTCTTC.

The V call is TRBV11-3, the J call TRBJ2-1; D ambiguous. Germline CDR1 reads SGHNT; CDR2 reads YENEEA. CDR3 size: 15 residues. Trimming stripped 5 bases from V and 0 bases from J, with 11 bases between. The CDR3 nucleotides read TGTGCCAGCAGCCATCGTGCGAGCTCCTACAATGAGCAGTTCTTC. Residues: CASSHRASSYNEQFF.

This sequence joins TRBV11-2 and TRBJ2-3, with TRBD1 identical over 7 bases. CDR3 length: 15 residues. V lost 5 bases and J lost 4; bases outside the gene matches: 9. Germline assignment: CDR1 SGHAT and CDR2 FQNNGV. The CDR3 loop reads CASSKLGGPADTQYF. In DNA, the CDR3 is TGTGCCAGCAGCAAACTAGGGGGCCCCGCAGATACGCAGTATTTT.

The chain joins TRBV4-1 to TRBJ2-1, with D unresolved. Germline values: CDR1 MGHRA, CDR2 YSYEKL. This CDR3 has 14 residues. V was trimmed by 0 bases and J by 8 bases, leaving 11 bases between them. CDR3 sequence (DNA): TGCGCCAGCAGCCAAGATAGATCCCACGATGAGCAGTTCTTC. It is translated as CASSQDRSHDEQFF.

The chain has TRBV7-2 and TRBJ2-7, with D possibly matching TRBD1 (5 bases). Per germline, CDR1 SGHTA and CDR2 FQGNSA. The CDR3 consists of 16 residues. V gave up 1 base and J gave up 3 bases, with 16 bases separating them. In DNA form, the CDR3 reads TGTGCCAGCAGCTTAGTTTTGGCAGGGTCATTCTACGAGCAGTACTTC. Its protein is CASSLVLAGSFYEQYF.

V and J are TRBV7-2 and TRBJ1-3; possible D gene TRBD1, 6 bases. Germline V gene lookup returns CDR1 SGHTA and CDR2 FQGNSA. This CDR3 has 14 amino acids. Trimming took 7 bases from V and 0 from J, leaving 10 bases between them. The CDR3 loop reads CASNPTGSGNTIYF. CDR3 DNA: TGTGCCAGCAACCCGACAGGCTCTGGAAACACCATATATTTT. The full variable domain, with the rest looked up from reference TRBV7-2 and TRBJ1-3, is GAGVSQSPSNKVTEKGKDVELRCDPISGHTALYWYRQSLGQGLEFLIYFQGNSAPDKSGLPSDRFSAERTGGSVSTLTIQRTQQEDSAVYLCASNPTGSGNTIYFGEGSWLTVV.

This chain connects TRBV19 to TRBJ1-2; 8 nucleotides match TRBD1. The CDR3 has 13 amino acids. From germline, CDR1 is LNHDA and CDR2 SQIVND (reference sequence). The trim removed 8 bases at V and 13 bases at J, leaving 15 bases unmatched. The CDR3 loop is CASVSEPTGAVTF. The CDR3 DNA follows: TGTGCCAGTGTTTCGGAGCCGACAGGGGCGGTCACCTTC.

The CDR3: CSASGSGGYTF. CDR3 nucleotide sequence: TGCAGTGCTAGCGGGTCTGGGGGCTACACCTTC. The chain couples TRBV20-1 to TRBJ1-2; D is ambiguous. The V gene lost 3 bases and the J gene lost 8 bases, with 10 bases spanning the gap. Germline CDR1 and CDR2: DFQATT and SNEGSKA (reference sequence). The CDR3 has 11 residues.

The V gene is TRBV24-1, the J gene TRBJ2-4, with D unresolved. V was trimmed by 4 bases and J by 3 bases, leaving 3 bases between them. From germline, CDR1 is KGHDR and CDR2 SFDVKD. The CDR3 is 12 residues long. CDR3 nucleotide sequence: TGTGCCACCAGTGACAGCAAAAACATTCAGTACTTC. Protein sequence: CATSDSKNIQYF.

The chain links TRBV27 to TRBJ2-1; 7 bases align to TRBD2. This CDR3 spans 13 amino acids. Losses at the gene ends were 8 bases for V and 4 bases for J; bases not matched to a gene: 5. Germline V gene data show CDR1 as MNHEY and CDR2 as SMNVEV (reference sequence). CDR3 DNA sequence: TGTGCCAGCTCTAGCGGAGTGTACAATGAGCAGTTCTTC. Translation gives CASSSGVYNEQFF.

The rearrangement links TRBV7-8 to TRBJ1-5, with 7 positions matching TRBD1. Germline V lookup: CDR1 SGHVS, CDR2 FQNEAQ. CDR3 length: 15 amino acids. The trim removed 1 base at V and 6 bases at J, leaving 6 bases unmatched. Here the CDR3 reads CASSLEGAGGQPQHF. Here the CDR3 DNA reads TGTGCCAGCAGCTTAGAGGGGGCAGGGGGTCAGCCCCAGCATTTT.

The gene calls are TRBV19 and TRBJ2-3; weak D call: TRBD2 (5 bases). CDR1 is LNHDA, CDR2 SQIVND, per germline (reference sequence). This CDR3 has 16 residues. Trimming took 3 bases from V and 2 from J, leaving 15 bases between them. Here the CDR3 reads CASSIGGFSHTDTQYF. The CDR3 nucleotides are TGTGCCAGTAGTATTGGAGGCTTCTCGCACACAGATACGCAGTATTTT.

The CDR3 nucleotides read TGTGCTAGTGGAGGGGATCTCTACGAGCAGTACTTC. Its translation: CASGGDLYEQYF. The J gene is TRBJ2-7, the V gene TRBV12-5, with D perhaps matching TRBD1 (5 bases). Germline CDR1 reads LGHNT; CDR2 reads FRNRAP. The CDR3 contains 12 residues. Trimming took 6 bases from V and 3 from J, leaving 9 bases between them.